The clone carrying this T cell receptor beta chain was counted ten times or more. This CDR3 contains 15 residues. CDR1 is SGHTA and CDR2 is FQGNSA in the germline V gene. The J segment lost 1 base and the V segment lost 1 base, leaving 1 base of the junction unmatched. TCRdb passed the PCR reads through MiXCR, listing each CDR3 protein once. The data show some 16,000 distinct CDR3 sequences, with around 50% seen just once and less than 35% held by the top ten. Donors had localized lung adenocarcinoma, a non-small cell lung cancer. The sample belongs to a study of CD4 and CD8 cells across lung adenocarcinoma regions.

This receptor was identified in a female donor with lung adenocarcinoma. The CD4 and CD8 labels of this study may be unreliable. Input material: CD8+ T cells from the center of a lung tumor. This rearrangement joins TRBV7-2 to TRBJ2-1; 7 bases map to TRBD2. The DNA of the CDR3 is TGTGCCAGCAGCTTAGTGGGGGGGTCCTACAATGAGCAGTTCTTC. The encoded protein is CASSLVGGSYNEQFF. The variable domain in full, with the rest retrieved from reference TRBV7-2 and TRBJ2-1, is GAGVSQSPSNKVTEKGKDVELRCDPISGHTALYWYRQSLGQGLEFLIYFQGNSAPDKSGLPSDRFSAERTGGSVSTLTIQRTQQEDSAVYLCASSLVGGSYNEQFFGPGTRLTVL.